This TCR beta chain was recovered during a study of identical twins. Study-level findings and limits: Fewer insertions marked abundant cord blood beta clonotypes; young adult naive trended weakly, memory not at all. Excess twin sharing in beta out-of-frame sequences was weaker. A partial confounding effect on zero-insertion analyses could come from invariant MAIT and iNKT cells.

This clonotype was found a few times. Its antigen remains unidentified. A universal primer binding site was introduced by template switching. The final cDNA contained unique molecular identifiers. TCRdb passed the 5' RACE reads through MiXCR, listing each CDR3 protein once. The sample holds 690,000 or so distinct CDR3 sequences, 8.5% to 9.5% seen once. Another study also made use of these data, one on yellow fever vaccine responses in identical twins.

The clonotype originates from a woman aged 18-29 years in good health. Input material: PBMCs.

CDR3 protein: CASSYEGDKAFF. The CDR3 nucleotides are TGTGCCAGCAGTTACGAAGGGGACAAAGCTTTCTTT. The chain carries TRBV6-5 and TRBJ1-1; possibly TRBD1 for D (6 bases). The CDR3 contains 12 residues. Trimming removed 2 bases from V and 9 bases from J, with 10 bases in between. Germline V gene sequence: CDR1 MNHEY, CDR2 SVGAGI.